These 10 T cell receptor beta chains were all obtained from the same sample, sequenced in a study of T cell clones after liver transplantation. Method: immunoSEQ multiplex PCR; TCRdb's copy keeps in-frame clones and lacks some. The profile shows 85,000 to 130,000 clones, approximately 78% of them singletons. Sequences were derived from CD4+ T cells from blood, sampled before liver transplant. These receptors originate from a human donor who received a liver transplant.

The chain recombines TRBV28 with TRBJ1-5; D ambiguous. V was trimmed by 6 bases and J by 6 bases, leaving 15 bases between them. This CDR3 is 14 amino acids long. The V gene's germline CDR1 is MDHEN and CDR2 SYDVKM. CDR3 residues: CASRDERDSQPQHF. CDR3 coding DNA: TGTGCCAGCAGGGATGAGAGAGATAGTCAGCCCCAGCATTTT. Drawing the rest from reference TRBV28 and TRBJ1-5, the complete variable domain is DVKVTQSSRYLVKRTGEKVFLECVQDMDHENMFWYRQDPGLGLRLIYFSYDVKMKEKGDIPEGYSVSREKKERFSLILESASTNQTSMYLCASRDERDSQPQHFGDGTRLSIL.

CDR3: CTSSQDPRQPNQPQHF. CDR3 DNA sequence: TGCACCAGCAGCCAAGATCCCCGACAGCCTAATCAGCCCCAGCATTTT. The rearrangement uses TRBV1 and TRBJ1-5; whether TRBD1, the table's D call, matches the DNA was not checked. TRBV1 is a listed pseudogene. The length of the CDR3 is 16 residues.

This rearrangement joins TRBV28 to TRBJ2-3; D is uncertain. V lost 3 bases and J lost 4, with 8 bases in between. This CDR3 has 13 residues. Germline CDR1 and CDR2: MDHEN and SYDVKM. The CDR3 DNA is TGTGCCAGCAGTTTCCAGTCTCCAGATACGCAGTATTTT. It translates to CASSFQSPDTQYF.

The rearrangement links TRBV10-3 to TRBJ2-5, with a possible D match to TRBD1 (6 bases). The V gene's germline CDR1 is ENHRY and CDR2 SYGVKD. Trimming took 6 bases from V and 7 from J, leaving 18 bases between them. The CDR3 runs 14 residues. The CDR3 loop is CAISLRSDSGTQYF. The CDR3, as DNA: TGTGCCATCAGCCTTAGGTCGGACAGTGGGACCCAGTACTTC.

Many counts were recorded for this clone. This chain links TRBV11-3 with TRBJ1-5, with D unresolved. V was pared by 5 bases and J by 2 bases, with 16 bases between. Germline CDR1 reads SGHNT; CDR2 reads YENEEA. CDR3 length equals 16 residues. The CDR3 coding sequence is TGTGCCAGCAGCCCCACGGGGAGGGAGGGCAATCAGCCCCAGCATTTT. This gives the protein CASSPTGREGNQPQHF. Combining the CDR3 with reference TRBV11-3 and TRBJ1-5 gives the whole variable domain EAGVVQSPRYKIIEKKQPVAFWCNPISGHNTLYWYLQNLGQGPELLIRYENEEAVDDSQLPKDRFSAERLKGVDSTLKIQPAELGDSAVYLCASSPTGREGNQPQHFGDGTRLSIL.

This chain connects TRBV10-1 to TRBJ2-7, with 7 bases fitting TRBD2. V dropped 3 bases and J dropped 2; count of bases not matched to a gene: 4. CDR1 is WNHNN and CDR2 is SYGVQD in the germline V gene (reference sequence). This CDR3 has 14 amino acids. The CDR3 DNA is TGCGCCAGCAGTGAAAGCGGGACTGCCTACGAGCAGTACTTC. This sequence encodes CASSESGTAYEQYF.

The V call is TRBV7-6, the J call TRBJ2-6, with D possibly TRBD2 on 6 matching bases. The CDR3 contains 19 residues. Germline V gives CDR1 SGHVS, CDR2 FNYEAQ. V was cut by 5 bases and J by 0 bases, with 20 bases left in between. CDR3 coding DNA: TGTGCCAGCAGCCCTCGGGTGCGGGGCCCGAGCTCTGGGGCCAACGTCCTGACTTTC. Amino acid sequence: CASSPRVRGPSSGANVLTF.

The chain links TRBV6-5 to TRBJ1-4, with 7 bases identical to TRBD1. V shed 6 bases and J 5 bases; nucleotides not matched to a gene: 6. The CDR3 sequence is 14 residues long. Germline-derived CDR1 and CDR2 are MNHEY and SVGAGI. As DNA, the CDR3 is TGTGCCAGCAGACCGGGACAGAGAAATGAAAAACTGTTTTTT. Translated: CASRPGQRNEKLFF.

The chain links TRBV9 to TRBJ2-2; D gene ambiguous. The CDR3 has 14 amino acids. In germline, CDR1 is SGDLS, CDR2 YYNGEE. V lost 4 bases to trimming and J lost 4 bases, with 11 bases between them. This CDR3 reads CASSPEPRTGELFF. The CDR3 DNA reads as TGTGCCAGCAGCCCAGAACCCCGCACCGGGGAGCTGTTTTTT.

The V call is TRBV29-1, the J call TRBJ1-1; unclear D gene. V gave up 8 bases and J gave up 3 bases, with 10 bases separating them. The CDR3 loop spans 11 amino acids. Germline V gene data show CDR1 as SQVTM and CDR2 as ANQGSEA. CDR3 nucleotide sequence: TGCAGCATCGGGAGGTACACTGAAGCTTTCTTT. It yields the protein CSIGRYTEAFF.